This T cell receptor beta chain derives from a study of OX40 agonist ivuxolimab in advanced cancers. About the study: Earlier anti-PD-1, anti-PD-L1 or anti-CTLA-4 therapy was permitted; 30% to 50% had received some.

Patients who had autoimmune disease history or got systemic immunosuppression were left out. Repertoires were generated with immunoSEQ multiplex PCR, while TCRdb's copy carries only in-frame clones and drops some. The sample carries roughly 80,000 clones, around 91% recorded once. The CDR3 has 14 amino acids. Study-level points and caveats: Some of the lowest clonal expansion was seen in partial responders at 0.1-3.0 mg/kg.

A word on this clone: Its specificity is not known.

The rearrangement joins TRBV21-1 to TRBJ2-7; the DNA was not compared with TRBD1, the D call given in the table. TRBV21-1 is described as a pseudogene. This TCR was recovered from an adult with an advanced solid tumor such as melanoma, head and neck, liver or kidney cancer. Sample: CD4+ or CD8+ T cells sorted from blood, taken in a trial of the OX40 agonist ivuxolimab. The CDR3: CATTLGTGNYEQCF. CDR3 in DNA: TGTGCCACCACGCTCGGGACAGGTAACTACGAGCAGTGCTTC.